This note documents a single TCR beta chain sequence. The target antigen is unknown. The record originates from a study of T cell responses to AZD1222 COVID-19 vaccine. Overall study context: Samples with a second dose at about 4 or about 12 weeks were pooled together.

Whole-study findings and limits: Close to half of all spike-specific TCRs reportedly target regions of the variants that are unmutated. Females made up more of the donors, who were largely white British, and clonal diversity may have come out too low.

Deletions cut 1 base from V and 0 bases from J, with 16 bases between. This CDR3 has 18 amino acids. Germline CDR1 is MDHEN and CDR2 is SYDVKM. Assay: immunoSEQ multiplex PCR; the TCRdb copy retains only in-frame clones and omits some. The sample includes approximately 140,000 clones, 80% to 95% of them seen just once. This material consisted of peripheral blood, taken on day 0 of AZD1222 vaccination. This TCR was sampled from an adult in good health. The chain joins TRBV28 to TRBJ2-1; D may be TRBD2 (7 bases). CDR3: CASSLLSGGPGSYNEQFF. The DNA for the CDR3 is TGTGCCAGCAGTTTATTATCGGGGGGCCCGGGCTCCTACAATGAGCAGTTCTTC.